These 31 T cell receptor beta chains came from one sample sequenced in a study of tumor-infiltrating lymphocytes in oesophageal squamous cell carcinoma. TCRdb fed the PCR reads into MiXCR, producing one record per CDR3 protein. The repertoire holds 8,500 to 11,000 distinct CDR3 sequences, around 60% seen once, with about 26% in the top ten. The source material was esophageal tumor tissue. Every receptor here comes from a female donor with esophageal squamous cell carcinoma.

This CDR3 reads CASSTGLAGAVGEQFF. The CDR3 coding sequence is TGTGCCAGTAGCACGGGACTAGCGGGAGCAGTAGGGGAGCAGTTCTTC. The genes are TRBV19 and TRBJ2-5; 14 nucleotides align to TRBD2. TRBJ2-1 explains the end of the DNA better; the J call may be wrong. Germline values: CDR1 LNHDA, CDR2 SQIVND (reference sequence). This CDR3 contains 16 residues.

The rearrangement joins TRBV7-6 to TRBJ2-5; TRBD2 matches at 10 bases. The V segment lost 1 base and the J segment 5 bases; nucleotides outside the gene matches: 4. This CDR3 has 15 residues. Germline V gives CDR1 SGHVS, CDR2 FNYEAQ. CDR3 in DNA: TGTGCCAGCAGCTTAGTAGCGGGGGGTGTGGAGACCCAGTACTTC. Protein product: CASSLVAGGVETQYF.

This clonotype was recorded once. Sequence at one end of the junction differs from germline and may be a read error. The chain uses TRBV7-6 and TRBJ2-7; D remains unclear. The CDR3 consists of 13 residues. From germline, CDR1 is SGHVS and CDR2 FNYEAQ. CDR3 coding DNA: TGTGCTAGCAGCTTTACTATAGGTAATGAGCAGTACTTC. Encoded protein: CASSFTIGNEQYF.

The chain carries TRBV12-3 or TRBV12-4 and TRBJ2-5; no clear D. The J call may be faulty, since TRBJ2-7 better matches the DNA end. This CDR3 spans 14 amino acids. CDR3 sequence reads: CASSLWVARVEQYF. CDR3 nucleotide sequence: TGTGCCAGCAGTTTATGGGTCGCTAGGGTCGAGCAGTACTTC.

This clonotype is deemed medium-sized. The V gene is TRBV11-3, the J gene TRBJ2-7; tentative D call: TRBD1 (6 bases). The germline V and J ends were trimmed by 1 base and 0 bases, with 7 bases remaining between them. From germline, CDR1 is SGHNT and CDR2 YENEEA. The CDR3 length is 14 residues. The CDR3 here is CASSLGQVSYEQYF. The CDR3 DNA reads TGTGCCAGCAGCTTAGGACAGGTCTCCTACGAGCAGTACTTC.

The chain couples TRBV7-2 to TRBJ2-3; the D gene is possibly TRBD1 (6 bases). Trimming removed 3 bases at V and 2 bases at J, with 9 bases between. Germline loops: CDR1 SGHTA, CDR2 FQGNSA. The CDR3 has 14 residues. As DNA, the CDR3 is TGTGCCAGCAGCTTCGGGGACACCACAGATACGCAGTATTTT. Translation: CASSFGDTTDTQYF. Variable domain in full (rest from reference TRBV7-2 and TRBJ2-3): GAGVSQSPSNKVTEKGKDVELRCDPISGHTALYWYRQSLGQGLEFLIYFQGNSAPDKSGLPSDRFSAERTGGSVSTLTIQRTQQEDSAVYLCASSFGDTTDTQYFGPGTRLTVL.

The rearrangement links TRBV7-9 to TRBJ1-5; 9 positions match TRBD1. The J segment lost 6 bases and the V segment lost 4 bases, leaving 1 base of the junction unmatched. Germline loops: CDR1 SEHNR, CDR2 FQNEAQ (reference sequence). The CDR3 consists of 13 residues. CDR3 bases: TGTGCCAGCAGCTGGGGACAGGGTCAGCCCCAGCATTTT. This sequence encodes CASSWGQGQPQHF.

This clonotype is labeled medium-sized. Because the CDR3 is missing its conserved closing phenylalanine or tryptophan, this is likely a read error. It is unclear where the CDR3 begins or ends on the DNA, so no DNA is shown, and the CDR3 is as TCRdb lists it. The chain carries TRBV12-3 or TRBV12-4 and TRBJ2-7; TRBD1 is the table's D call, not checked against the DNA. The CDR3 contains 17 residues when both ends are counted. The CDR3 reads CASSLKGRGDYGYTFGS.

The chain has TRBV7-2 and TRBJ2-1; 15 bases match TRBD2. The end of the DNA fits TRBJ2-7 better, so the J call may be wrong. The V gene's germline CDR1 is SGHTA and CDR2 FQGNSA. This CDR3 comprises 16 residues. CDR3 loop: CASSLGTSGRGYEQYF. In DNA, the CDR3 is TGTGCCAGCAGCTTAGGGACTAGCGGGAGGGGGTACGAGCAGTACTTC.

This clonotype was recorded a few times. The junction differs from germline at one of its ends, possibly a read error. This chain joins TRBV7-3 and TRBJ2-1; TRBD1 might be the D (6 bases). This CDR3 comprises 13 residues. CDR1 and CDR2 from the germline V gene are SGHTA and FQGTGA. The CDR3 region has the DNA TGTGCCAGCAGCTTGGGGGCCAATTCACCCCTCCACTTC. Its translation is CASSLGANSPLHF. Full variable domain (missing parts from reference TRBV7-3 and TRBJ2-1): GAGVSQTPSNKVTEKGKYVELRCDPISGHTALYWYRQSLGQGPEFLIYFQGTGAADDSGLPNDRFFAVRPEGSVSTLKIQRTERGDSAVYLCASSLGANSPLHFGPGTRLTVL.

This chain connects TRBV7-2 to TRBJ2-1; 11 positions agree with TRBD2. The CDR3 sequence is 16 residues long. Germline-derived CDR1 and CDR2 are SGHTA and FQGNSA. Trimming cost V 0 bases and J 4 bases; bases outside gene matches: 2. The CDR3 DNA reads TGTGCCAGCAGCTTAGCCGGGACTAGCGGATACAATGAGCAGTTCTTC. Protein: CASSLAGTSGYNEQFF.

The V gene is TRBV7-9, the J gene TRBJ1-1; no firm D call. V was pared by 8 bases and J by 2 bases, with 12 bases between. Germline assignment: CDR1 SEHNR and CDR2 FQNEAQ (reference sequence). The CDR3 contains 13 residues. The CDR3 coding sequence is TGTGCCAGCCAAAGCACAGCTAACACTGAAGCTTTCTTT. Its translation: CASQSTANTEAFF. Using reference TRBV7-9 and TRBJ1-1 for the parts outside the CDR3, the full variable domain is DTGVSQNPRHKITKRGQNVTFRCDPISEHNRLYWYRQTLGQGPEFLTYFQNEAQLEKSRLLSDRFSAERPKGSFSTLEIQRTEQGDSAMYLCASQSTANTEAFFGQGTRLTVV.

This clonotype was picked up one time. V gene TRBV27 combines with J gene TRBJ2-7, with D maybe TRBD1 (5 bases). The J call could be wrong; TRBJ2-1 is a better fit for the DNA end. The germline V gene encodes CDR1 MNHEY and CDR2 SMNVEV (reference sequence). This CDR3 is built from 14 residues. The CDR3 loop reads CASSLKGQDNEQFF. CDR3 in DNA: TGTGCCAGCAGTTTAAAGGGGCAGGACAATGAGCAGTTCTTC.

The V and J genes are TRBV7-4 and TRBJ2-3, with D perhaps being TRBD1 or TRBD2 (5 bases each). The CDR3 extends over 12 amino acids. The V gene lost 8 bases and the J gene lost 6 bases, with 12 bases spanning the gap. Germline V gene sequence: CDR1 SGHVT, CDR2 SQSDAQ. CDR3 residues: CASGGTVDTQYF. The CDR3 DNA reads as TGTGCCAGCGGGGGTACTGTGGATACGCAGTATTTT.

This clonotype was seen a handful of times. The V gene is TRBV7-6, the J gene TRBJ2-1; 12 nucleotides match TRBD2. Germline V CDR1 and CDR2: SGHVS, FNYEAQ. The CDR3 contains 16 residues. V gave up 0 bases and J gave up 8 bases; unmatched junction bases: 5. In DNA, the CDR3 is TGTGCCAGCAGCTTAGCTCTAGCGGGAGGGTTAGATGAGCAGTTCTTC. Encoded protein: CASSLALAGGLDEQFF.

As regards this clonotype: Its ends do not fully match the called genes, so a read error is possible. The DNA of the CDR3 is TGTGCTAGCAGCCTCACCGGGACTGGGGAGCAGTACTTC. Translation: CASSLTGTGEQYF. This chain uses TRBV7-6 with TRBJ1-1; D is perhaps TRBD2 (6 bases). The J call may be incorrect, as the DNA end agrees better with TRBJ2-7. Germline-derived CDR1 and CDR2 are SGHVS and FNYEAQ. The CDR3 runs to 13 residues.

This sequence joins TRBV7-2 and TRBJ2-6; possible D gene TRBD1, 6 bases. Germline V CDR1 and CDR2: SGHTA, FQGNSA. The CDR3 is 15 residues long. V lost 5 bases and J lost 0, with 8 bases in between. The CDR3 reads CASSPQGSGANVLTF. CDR3 DNA sequence: TGTGCCAGCAGCCCACAGGGCTCTGGGGCCAACGTCCTGACTTTC.

The rearrangement uses TRBV24-1 and TRBJ2-3; TRBD1 matches 8 bases. CDR1 is KGHDR and CDR2 is SFDVKD in the germline V gene. The trim removed 0 bases at V and 8 bases at J, leaving 9 bases unmatched. This CDR3 is 16 amino acids long. CDR3 nucleotides: TGTGCCACCAGTGATTTGGGACAGGGTAGCGCAGTTACGCAGTATTTT. It encodes CATSDLGQGSAVTQYF.

This chain uses TRBV7-8 with TRBJ2-6; D remains unclear. The end of the DNA is better explained by TRBJ2-7, so the J call may be wrong. Germline CDR1 reads SGHVS; CDR2 reads FQNEAQ. This CDR3 is 14 amino acids long. This CDR3 reads CASSLGSGSDEQYF. CDR3 in DNA: TGTGCCAGCAGCTTAGGGTCCGGGTCCGACGAGCAGTACTTC.

V and J are TRBV20-1 and TRBJ2-1, with 12 bases fitting TRBD1. The CDR3 extends over 15 amino acids. With V trimmed by 5 bases and J by 9 bases, 11 bases remained unmatched. Germline assignment: CDR1 DFQATT and CDR2 SNEGSKA (reference sequence). The CDR3 spells CSAFFRDRGLGEQFF. The DNA for the CDR3 is TGCAGTGCTTTCTTCCGGGACAGGGGGCTCGGTGAGCAGTTCTTC.

This clonotype has a handful of counts. CDR3 residues: CASKNTGELFF. The CDR3, as DNA: TGTGCCAGCAAGAACACCGGGGAGCTGTTTTTT. J is TRBJ2-2 and V is TRBV6-1, with D unresolved. The germline V gene encodes CDR1 MNHNS and CDR2 SASEGT. Trimming took 7 bases from V and 1 from J, leaving 1 base between them. The CDR3 runs 11 residues.

This clonotype was picked up many times. The missing conserved phenylalanine or tryptophan at the end of this CDR3 makes a read error likely. No DNA is shown, since the ends of the CDR3 on it are uncertain; the CDR3 is the one TCRdb lists. The genes are TRBV5-6 and TRBJ2-7. CDR1 and CDR2 (germline): SGHDT, YYEEEE. The CDR3 is made up of 16 amino acids, end residues included. CDR3 sequence: CASSLFVVNYGYTFGS.

The chain couples TRBV7-2 to TRBJ2-3; the match to TRBD1 covers 11 bases. The CDR3 spans 17 residues. The V gene's germline CDR1 is SGHTA and CDR2 FQGNSA. V trimming: 1 base; J trimming: 2 bases; junction bases outside the gene matches: 5. This chain's CDR3 is CASSLVGTGGFTDTQYF. The CDR3 bases are TGTGCCAGCAGCTTAGTTGGGACAGGGGGTTTCACAGATACGCAGTATTTT.

The rearrangement uses TRBV6-1 and TRBJ1-2; 7 bases agree with TRBD1. The tail of the sequence fits TRBJ2-7 better, so the J call may be wrong. CDR3 length: 15 residues. Germline CDR1 is MNHNS and CDR2 is SASEGT. This CDR3 reads CASSELGQRIYEQYF. CDR3 bases: TGTGCCAGCAGTGAATTGGGACAGAGGATTTACGAGCAGTACTTC.

This chain joins TRBV7-6 and TRBJ2-3; D ambiguous. The CDR3 totals 14 residues. The V gene's germline CDR1 is SGHVS and CDR2 FNYEAQ. Trimming pared 7 bases from V and 2 bases from J, leaving 13 bases between. This CDR3 reads CASTGGGNTDTQYF. The CDR3 nucleotides are TGTGCCAGCACCGGTGGTGGCAACACAGATACGCAGTATTTT.

This sequence joins TRBV7-8 and TRBJ2-1; D perhaps matches TRBD2 (6 bases). CDR3 size: 16 residues. Trimming pared 0 bases from V and 2 bases from J, leaving 11 bases between. CDR1 is SGHVS and CDR2 is FQNEAQ in the germline V gene. CDR3: CASSLANSGTYNEQFF. The CDR3 bases are TGTGCCAGCAGCTTAGCGAATAGCGGAACCTACAATGAGCAGTTCTTC.

This clonotype counts as large (0.1 to 1%). The germline gene is not matched at one end of the junction; a read error may be the cause. The V and J genes are TRBV7-2 and TRBJ2-7; D may correspond to TRBD1 or TRBD2 (5 bases each). Germline CDR1 SGHTA, CDR2 FQGNSA. This CDR3 comprises 16 residues. CDR3 coding DNA: TGTGCCAGCAGCCGTAAAGCCGGGACCGAAAATTCACCCCTCCACTTC. It translates to CASSRKAGTENSPLHF.

V gene TRBV7-3 combines with J gene TRBJ2-1; D is unresolved. Between the trimmed V and J ends, which lost 2 bases and 4 bases, there was a span of 6 bases. Germline V gene sequence: CDR1 SGHTA, CDR2 FQGTGA. The CDR3 is 13 amino acids. As DNA, the CDR3 is TGTGCCAGCAGCTTATTAAGATACAATGAGCAGTTCTTC. Translating gives CASSLLRYNEQFF. The whole variable domain, remainder taken from reference TRBV7-3 and TRBJ2-1, is GAGVSQTPSNKVTEKGKYVELRCDPISGHTALYWYRQSLGQGPEFLIYFQGTGAADDSGLPNDRFFAVRPEGSVSTLKIQRTERGDSAVYLCASSLLRYNEQFFGPGTRLTVL.

The chain carries TRBV11-3 and TRBJ2-1, with D unclear. CDR1 and CDR2 from the germline V gene are SGHNT and YENEEA. This CDR3 region has 12 residues. The V end was cut by 1 base, the J end by 9 bases, with 7 bases between. The CDR3, as DNA: TGTGCCAGCAGCTTAGGTTGGCGTGAGCAGTTCTTC. It encodes CASSLGWREQFF.

The CDR3 DNA reads as TGTGCCAGCAGCTCCCAAGTGGCGGGGGCCAGTGAGCAGTTCTTC. Protein: CASSSQVAGASEQFF. The chain uses TRBV7-3 and TRBJ2-5; a possible D gene is TRBD2 (7 bases). The end of the DNA fits TRBJ2-1 better, so the J call may be wrong. Germline V gene lookup returns CDR1 SGHTA and CDR2 FQGTGA. The CDR3 spans 15 residues.

J is TRBJ2-3 and V is TRBV5-1; D call uncertain. The germline V gene encodes CDR1 SGHRS and CDR2 YFSETQ. Trimming removed 4 bases from V and 3 bases from J, with 6 bases in between. The CDR3 totals 12 residues. This CDR3 is CASSRDTDTQYF. CDR3 nucleotide sequence: TGCGCCAGCAGCCGAGATACAGATACGCAGTATTTT.